This TCR beta chain stems from a study of CD8+CD57+ T cells in acquired aplastic anemia. General study findings and limits: Shared by patients and controls, 25 to 30 CD8+ CDR3s were abundant in patients.

Germline CDR1 and CDR2: DFQATT and SNEGSKA (reference sequence). CDR3 size: 14 residues. Trimming pared 3 bases from V and 6 bases from J, leaving 15 bases between. Flow cytometry had shown expanded CD8+CD57+ cells in the patients chosen for sequencing. This clonotype was observed a handful of times. The antigen is not known. It was genomic DNA that served as the template for profiling TCR beta VDJ and CDR3. Each CDR3 protein gets one entry after TCRdb re-called the reads with MiXCR. Counted here are 250,000 to 350,000 distinct CDR3 sequences, under 60% occurring once; the ten biggest clones make up under 1.5%.

Sample: sorted CD4+, CD8+, or CD8+CD57+ T cells (not recorded which) from PBMCs. The rearrangement links TRBV20-1 to TRBJ2-1; D perhaps matches TRBD1 (6 bases). The TCR was taken from a human donor with aplastic anemia. CDR3: CSARPGHALNEQFF. The CDR3 region has the DNA TGCAGTGCTAGGCCGGGACACGCCCTCAATGAGCAGTTCTTC.